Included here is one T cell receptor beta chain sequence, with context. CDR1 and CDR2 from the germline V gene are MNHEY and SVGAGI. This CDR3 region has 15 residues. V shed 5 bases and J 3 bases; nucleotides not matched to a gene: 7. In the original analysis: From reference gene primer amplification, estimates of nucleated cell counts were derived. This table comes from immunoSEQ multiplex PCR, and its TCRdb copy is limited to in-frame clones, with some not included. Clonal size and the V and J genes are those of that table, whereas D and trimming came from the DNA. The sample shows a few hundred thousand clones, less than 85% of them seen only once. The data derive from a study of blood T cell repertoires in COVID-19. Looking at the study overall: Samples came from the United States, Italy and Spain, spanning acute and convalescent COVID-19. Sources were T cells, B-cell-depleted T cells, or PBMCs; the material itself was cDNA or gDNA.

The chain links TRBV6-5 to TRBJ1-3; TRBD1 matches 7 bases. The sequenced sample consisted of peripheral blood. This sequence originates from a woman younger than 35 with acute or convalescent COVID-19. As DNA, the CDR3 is TGTGCCAGCAGTACCGTAGGGACAGTTGGAAACACCATATATTTT. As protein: CASSTVGTVGNTIYF.